The 5 T cell receptor beta chains below come from one sample, sequenced in a study of T-cell memory formation after mild COVID-19 (dated by TCRdb to the early 2020s). Receptor amplification or capture employed 5' RACE. Sequenced on an Illumina NovaSeq 6000. The raw public reads went through TCRdb reprocessing: fastp at Q25, MiXCR clone calling, in-frame beta chains kept. Entries are consolidated by CDR3 protein sequence, retaining the most common genes and DNA. In this sample the table shows roughly 250,000 distinct CDR3 sequences, roughly 15% of which occur a single time. The top ten hold 3.5% to 4% of the sample. Specimen: PBMCs or a T cell subset sorted from them (not recorded which). These receptors all come from a man between 18 and 29 years old who had mild COVID-19 (a few samples of this study predate the infection). The sample titles of this study are shuffled in the database, so cell type and time point are left out; the donor was told from shared clones.

This clonotype has a handful of counts. V gene TRBV4-3 combines with J gene TRBJ1-6, with D tentatively TRBD1 (5 bases). CDR1 is LGHNA and CDR2 is YSLEER in the germline V gene. The CDR3 has 17 residues. Trimming removed 0 bases at V and 7 bases at J, with 16 bases between. CDR3 bases: TGCGCCAGCAGCCAAGAGCCCCTCGGCGCAGGGAATTCACCCCTCCACTTT. Translation: CASSQEPLGAGNSPLHF.

The chain is built from TRBV5-4 and TRBJ2-5; 10 bases are a match to TRBD1. The germline gives CDR1 SGHNT, CDR2 YYREEE (reference sequence). Trimming at V came to 3 bases and at J to 5 bases, leaving 7 bases not matched to a gene. This CDR3 spans 15 amino acids. The CDR3 spells CASSSTGQGMETQYF. CDR3 nucleotides: TGTGCCAGCAGCTCCACGGGACAGGGGATGGAGACCCAGTACTTC.

The rearrangement uses TRBV6-5 and TRBJ1-2, with D perhaps matching TRBD1 (6 bases). The CDR3 has 13 amino acids. The germline V and J ends were trimmed by 5 bases and 2 bases, with 9 bases remaining between them. Germline values: CDR1 MNHEY, CDR2 SVGAGI. The CDR3 nucleotides are TGTGCCAGCAGTATTCAGGGGAACTATGGCTACACCTTC. It is translated as CASSIQGNYGYTF.

In the case of this clonotype: Germline and junction disagree at one end, which may indicate a read error. The chain has TRBV7-2 and TRBJ1-1, with 7 bases matching TRBD1. The germline V gene encodes CDR1 SGHTA and CDR2 FQGNSA. This CDR3 is 14 amino acids long. CDR3 region: CASSSRGRNAEAFF. Written as DNA, the CDR3 is TGTGCCAGCAGCTCTAGGGGGCGGAACGCTGAAGCTTTCTTT.

This clonotype showed up many times. The chain carries TRBV5-1 and TRBJ1-2; TRBD1 might be the D (5 bases). CDR3 length: 13 residues. Germline values: CDR1 SGHRS, CDR2 YFSETQ. The V and J ends lost 2 bases and 6 bases respectively, with 11 bases between them. The CDR3 DNA reads as TGCGCCAGCAGCTTCAGTCAGGGACATGGCTACACCTTC. This gives the protein CASSFSQGHGYTF.